This T cell receptor beta chain was found in a study of shared clonotypes between healthy human individuals. Whole-study results and caveats: A handful of donors held about 5% of naive CD4 clonotypes in common.

The junction had 20 bases not matched to a gene; V was cut back by 4 bases and J by 7 bases. CDR1 is MNHNS, CDR2 SASEGT, per germline. This CDR3 is built from 19 residues. The repertoire was sequenced with immunoSEQ multiplex PCR; TCRdb's copy has only in-frame clones and lacks some. The data contain 2,500,000 or so clones, 93% of them singletons. About this clone: Its matching antigen is unknown.

The rearrangement joins TRBV6-1 to TRBJ2-3, with 10 bases that match TRBD2. The sequence was obtained from a man aged 18 to 29 in good health. Some clones in this sample may be carry-over from other donors' samples. Sequencing was done on a sample of naive CD4+ T cells from PBMCs. The subset here: CD45RA+ positively selected. The CDR3 sequence: CASSAWFPEASGSSNTQYF. The CDR3 DNA reads as TGTGCCAGCAGTGCTTGGTTTCCTGAAGCTAGCGGGAGCTCGAATACGCAGTATTTT.